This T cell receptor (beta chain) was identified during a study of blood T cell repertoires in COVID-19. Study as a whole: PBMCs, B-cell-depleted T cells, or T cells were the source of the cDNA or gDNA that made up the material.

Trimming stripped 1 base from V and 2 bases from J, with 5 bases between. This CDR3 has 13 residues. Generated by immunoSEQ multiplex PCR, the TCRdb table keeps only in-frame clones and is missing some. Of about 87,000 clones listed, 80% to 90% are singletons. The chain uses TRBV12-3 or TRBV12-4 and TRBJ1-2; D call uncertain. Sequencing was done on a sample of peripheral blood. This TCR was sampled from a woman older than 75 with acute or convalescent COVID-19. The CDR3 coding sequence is TGTGCCAGCAGTTTAGGCGGGAACTATGGCTACACCTTC. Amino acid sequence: CASSLGGNYGYTF.